The 5 T cell receptor beta chains given below trace back to one sample, sequenced in a study of T cells in Graves' hyperthyroidism and ophthalmopathy. It was RNA transcripts that yielded the amplified TCR beta CDR3 regions. The HTBI primer set drove a first-round RT-PCR of the TCR CDR3. MiXCR was run by TCRdb on the multiplex PCR reads, yielding one entry per CDR3 protein. The data hold 300,000 to 450,000 distinct CDR3 sequences, with about 14% observed a single time. Sequenced input: blood. The receptors shown here come from a woman aged 25 to 45 with Graves' ophthalmopathy.

The J gene is TRBJ2-5, the V gene TRBV12-3 or TRBV12-4; D remains unclear. Deletions cut 5 bases from V and 1 base from J, with 11 bases between. This CDR3 has 14 amino acids. The DNA for the CDR3 is TGTGCCAGCAGTACAAGGGTATCCCAAGAGACCCAGTACTTC. As protein: CASSTRVSQETQYF.

This clonotype was counted many times. V is TRBV7-8 and J is TRBJ1-1; D may be TRBD1 (6 bases). Germline V gene sequence: CDR1 SGHVS, CDR2 FQNEAQ. The CDR3 is made up of 13 amino acids. Trimming removed 6 bases at V and 10 bases at J, with 18 bases between. CDR3 region: CASRTITGIGAFF. CDR3 in DNA: TGTGCCAGCAGGACAATTACAGGGATTGGAGCTTTCTTT.

This clonotype was detected ten times or more. This chain uses TRBV15 with TRBJ1-5; 10 bases align to TRBD1. This CDR3 spans 19 amino acids. V lost 0 bases and J lost 0; bases outside the gene matches: 8. Germline V gives CDR1 LNHNV, CDR2 YYDKDF (reference sequence). CDR3 region: CATSREPGTGAYSNQPQHF. CDR3 coding DNA: TGTGCCACCAGCAGAGAGCCCGGGACAGGGGCTTATAGCAATCAGCCCCAGCATTTT.

There are many counts of this clonotype. The chain combines TRBV20-1 with TRBJ1-6, with TRBD1 matching 7 bases. The germline V gene has CDR1 DFQATT and CDR2 SNEGSKA (reference sequence). Germline trimming cut 0 bases from V and 5 bases from J; bases unmatched to any gene: 7. This CDR3 contains 16 residues. CDR3 nucleotide sequence: TGCAGTGCTAGAGATATAATAGGGACAGATAATTCACCCCTCCACTTT. Its protein is CSARDIIGTDNSPLHF.

This chain links TRBV6-1 with TRBJ2-7, with TRBD1 matching 10 bases. The trim removed 5 bases at V and 6 bases at J, leaving 13 bases unmatched. This CDR3 has 16 residues. The V gene's germline CDR1 is MNHNS and CDR2 SASEGT. The CDR3 loop reads CASSPGTGVRLGEQYF. The CDR3 DNA follows: TGTGCCAGCAGTCCCGGGACAGGGGTAAGATTGGGCGAGCAGTACTTC.